These 22 T cell receptor beta chains came from one sample sequenced in a study of OX40 agonist ivuxolimab in advanced cancers. Some clones are missing from TCRdb's copy, which holds only in-frame ones; the method was immunoSEQ multiplex PCR. This table has under 30,000 clones, about three quarters appearing once. The material was CD4+ or CD8+ T cells sorted from blood, obtained in a trial of the OX40 agonist ivuxolimab. Receptors were obtained from an adult with an advanced solid tumor such as melanoma, head and neck, liver or kidney cancer.

In DNA, the CDR3 is TGTGCCAGCAGTTACTCGAGGCAGAAGGTTGACACTGAAGCTTTCTTT. This sequence encodes CASSYSRQKVDTEAFF. The rearrangement uses TRBV6-5 and TRBJ1-1; D is ambiguous. The CDR3 length is 16 residues. Between the trimmed V and J ends, which lost 0 bases and 3 bases, there was a span of 14 bases. The germline V gene has CDR1 MNHEY and CDR2 SVGAGI.

This rearrangement joins TRBV2 to TRBJ2-1, with D hard to call. Germline V CDR1 and CDR2: SNHLY, FYNNEI. V gave up 7 bases and J gave up 9 bases, with 10 bases separating them. The CDR3 contains 11 residues. CDR3 DNA sequence: TGTGCCAGCAATATACTCCCTGAGCAGTTCTTC. As protein: CASNILPEQFF.

The chain combines TRBV5-1 with TRBJ1-1; the D gene is possibly TRBD1 (6 bases). Trimming left V 4 bases short and J 1 base short, with 20 bases between. The V gene's germline CDR1 is SGHRS and CDR2 YFSETQ. This CDR3 region has 17 residues. The CDR3 nucleotides read TGCGCCAGCAGCATTAGGGGCCGGACAGAGAAGAACACTGAAGCTTTCTTT. Translated, it gives CASSIRGRTEKNTEAFF. Filled out from reference TRBV5-1 and TRBJ1-1, the complete variable domain reads KAGVTQTPRYLIKTRGQQVTLSCSPISGHRSVSWYQQTPGQGLQFLFEYFSETQRNKGNFPGRFSGRQFSNSRSEMNVSTLELGDSALYLCASSIRGRTEKNTEAFFGQGTRLTVV.

The V and J genes are TRBV11-2 and TRBJ2-3; 12 bases map to TRBD2. Trimming at V came to 4 bases and at J to 1 base, leaving 3 bases not matched to a gene. CDR1 SGHAT and CDR2 FQNNGV come from the germline V gene. The CDR3 sequence is 16 residues long. The CDR3 region has the DNA TGTGCCAGCAGCTCTAGGACTAGCGGGGGCACAGATACGCAGTATTTT. Translated, it gives CASSSRTSGGTDTQYF.

The V and J genes are TRBV6-5 and TRBJ2-1; D may be TRBD2 (5 bases). The length of the CDR3 is 15 residues. V was shortened by 2 bases and J by 0 bases, with 8 bases between the two germline ends. The germline CDR1 and CDR2 sequences are MNHEY and SVGAGI. The CDR3 is CASSYKRSSYNEQFF. The CDR3 coding sequence is TGTGCCAGCAGTTACAAGCGGAGCTCCTACAATGAGCAGTTCTTC.

This chain joins TRBV6-5 and TRBJ2-1; D not certain. V shed 7 bases and J shed 5 bases, with 6 bases lying between them. CDR1 is MNHEY and CDR2 is SVGAGI in the germline V gene. CDR3 size: 11 residues. The CDR3 DNA reads TGTGCCAGCACCCTCAACAATGAGCAGTTCTTC. Its protein product is CASTLNNEQFF.

This chain joins TRBV4-2 and TRBJ1-1; D might be TRBD1 (5 bases). The CDR3 sequence is 17 residues long. Germline V gene lookup returns CDR1 LGHNA and CDR2 YNFKEQ. Between the trimmed V and J ends, which lost 4 bases and 2 bases, there was a span of 20 bases. The CDR3 coding sequence is TGTGCCAGCAGCCGGGGGGTGGGGAGCAGGATCAACACTGAAGCTTTCTTT. This gives the protein CASSRGVGSRINTEAFF.

V usage is TRBV13 and J usage is TRBJ1-2; tentatively, D is TRBD1 (6 bases). Germline V gene lookup returns CDR1 PRHDT and CDR2 FYEKMQ (reference sequence). The CDR3 covers 15 residues. V lost 1 base, J lost 4 bases, and 13 bases lay in between. The CDR3 DNA sequence: TGTGCCAGCAGCTTAGTGCACCTGGGGGCCTATGGCTACACCTTC. Encoded protein: CASSLVHLGAYGYTF. The variable domain in full, completed from reference TRBV13 and TRBJ1-2, reads AAGVIQSPRHLIKEKRETATLKCYPIPRHDTVYWYQQGPGQDPQFLISFYEKMQSDKGSIPDRFSAQQFSDYHSELNMSSLELGDSALYFCASSLVHLGAYGYTFGSGTRLTVV.

The CDR3 nucleotides read TGTGCCATCAGTGGGGAGGGGAGCTTTTATCAGCCCCAGCATTTT. Protein: CAISGEGSFYQPQHF. The chain combines TRBV10-3 with TRBJ1-5, with D perhaps TRBD1 (5 bases). The germline gives CDR1 ENHRY, CDR2 SYGVKD. The CDR3 is 15 amino acids. Trimming cost V 4 bases and J 5 bases, with 15 bases left between them.

This sequence joins TRBV14 and TRBJ1-1, with D unresolved. Trimming cost V 0 bases and J 2 bases, with 13 bases left between them. The length of the CDR3 is 16 residues. Germline V gives CDR1 SGHDN, CDR2 FVKESK. This CDR3 reads CASSQDRSGLNTEAFF. As DNA, the CDR3 is TGTGCCAGCAGCCAAGACAGGTCGGGCCTAAACACTGAAGCTTTCTTT.

This sequence joins TRBV6-1 and TRBJ1-5; D not resolved. Germline V lookup: CDR1 MNHNS, CDR2 SASEGT. V lost 2 bases and J 4 bases, leaving 9 bases between the germline ends. The CDR3 sequence is 14 residues long. This CDR3 is CASSELGGNQPQHF. In nucleotides, the CDR3 is TGTGCCAGCAGTGAACTGGGAGGGAATCAGCCCCAGCATTTT.

This chain links TRBV27 with TRBJ2-3; possibly TRBD2 for D (6 bases). V was trimmed by 6 bases and J by 11 bases, leaving 21 bases between them. Germline loops: CDR1 MNHEY, CDR2 SMNVEV (reference sequence). The CDR3 loop spans 14 amino acids. The DNA for the CDR3 is TGTGCCAGCAGCTCACTAGGCGGGGCTCGCGGGCAGTATTTT. This gives the protein CASSSLGGARGQYF.

The chain employs TRBV10-3 and TRBJ2-7; D is unclear. The CDR3 has 12 amino acids. Per the germline V gene, CDR1 is ENHRY and CDR2 is SYGVKD. Between the trimmed V and J ends, which lost 2 bases and 5 bases, there was a span of 7 bases. Here the CDR3 DNA reads TGTGCCATCAGTGAGGGGTTCAACGAGCAGTACTTC. Its translation: CAISEGFNEQYF.

This chain links TRBV4-3 with TRBJ1-1; TRBD1 matches at 8 bases. The CDR3 runs to 15 residues. Germline trimming cut 4 bases from V and 3 bases from J; bases unmatched to any gene: 7. CDR1 LGHNA and CDR2 YSLEER come from the germline V gene. Here the CDR3 reads CASSPNQGADTEAFF. The CDR3 DNA sequence: TGCGCCAGCAGCCCGAATCAGGGGGCTGACACTGAAGCTTTCTTT.

The chain combines TRBV5-3 with TRBJ2-7; D not resolved. TRBV5-3 is classed as an ORF, of uncertain function. Between the trimmed V and J ends, which lost 0 bases and 5 bases, there was a span of 6 bases. The CDR3 spans 12 residues. CDR3 coding DNA: TGTGCCAGAAGCTTGGGACTCCACGAGCAGTACTTC. Its protein is CARSLGLHEQYF.

The chain joins TRBV5-5 to TRBJ1-3; D ambiguous. Trimming left V 0 bases short and J 6 bases short, with 10 bases between. The CDR3 contains 14 residues. Germline V gene lookup returns CDR1 SGHKS and CDR2 YYEKEE (reference sequence). This CDR3 reads CASSLEPPANTIYF. Here the CDR3 DNA reads TGTGCCAGCAGCTTGGAACCGCCGGCAAACACCATATATTTT.

By proportion, this clone is medium-sized. The V gene is TRBV19, the J gene TRBJ2-2, with TRBD1 matching over 9 bases. Germline V gene data show CDR1 as LNHDA and CDR2 as SQIVND (reference sequence). After removal of 1 base from V and 3 bases from J, the junction contained 9 bases not matched to a gene. There are 18 residues in the CDR3. CDR3 DNA sequence: TGTGCCAGTAGTATAGTACAGGGGGCATCGGGGTACACCGGGGAGCTGTTTTTT. Residues: CASSIVQGASGYTGELFF. Looking up the rest from reference TRBV19 and TRBJ2-2 gives the full variable domain: DGGITQSPKYLFRKEGQNVTLSCEQNLNHDAMYWYRQDPGQGLRLIYYSQIVNDFQKGDIAEGYSVSREKKESFPLTVTSAQKNPTAFYLCASSIVQGASGYTGELFFGEGSRLTVL.

The chain joins TRBV4-1 to TRBJ1-4; D ambiguous. The germline V gene has CDR1 MGHRA and CDR2 YSYEKL. The CDR3 is made up of 15 amino acids. V was shortened by 0 bases and J by 5 bases, with 10 bases between the two germline ends. CDR3: CASSQDEGWNEKLFF. The CDR3, as DNA: TGCGCCAGCAGCCAAGATGAGGGCTGGAATGAAAAACTGTTTTTT.

The chain employs TRBV7-2 and TRBJ1-5, with D possibly being TRBD1 (5 bases). Germline V gives CDR1 SGHTA, CDR2 FQGNSA. CDR3 length: 15 amino acids. Trimming pared 0 bases from V and 7 bases from J, leaving 13 bases between. The CDR3 region is CASSLARDGGQPQHF. Here the CDR3 DNA reads TGTGCCAGCAGCTTAGCTAGGGACGGCGGCCAGCCCCAGCATTTT.

This clone was found a few times. V and J are TRBV4-2 and TRBJ2-1; TRBD2 agrees at 12 bases. V dropped 4 bases and J dropped 8; count of bases not matched to a gene: 9. The CDR3 loop spans 16 amino acids. Germline CDR1 LGHNA, CDR2 YNFKEQ. The CDR3 here is CASSPSASGGAYEQFF. The CDR3 DNA reads TGTGCCAGCAGCCCGTCCGCTAGCGGGGGGGCCTATGAGCAGTTCTTC.

The chain carries TRBV30 and TRBJ1-5, with D perhaps matching TRBD1 (6 bases). CDR1 and CDR2 (germline): GTSNPN, SVGIG (reference sequence). The CDR3 has 14 amino acids. V dropped 2 bases and J dropped 0 bases, with 8 bases sitting between them. This chain's CDR3 is CAWSLTGSNQPQHF. CDR3 bases: TGTGCCTGGAGTCTGACAGGTAGCAATCAGCCCCAGCATTTT.

V gene TRBV13 combines with J gene TRBJ2-2; 8 bases match TRBD1. CDR3 size: 14 residues. The V and J ends lost 3 bases and 6 bases, in that order; junction bases with no gene match: 3. Germline-derived CDR1 and CDR2 are PRHDT and FYEKMQ (reference sequence). The CDR3 DNA is TGTGCCAGCAGCTTGGACAGGGTAGCCGGGGAGCTGTTTTTT. It yields the protein CASSLDRVAGELFF.